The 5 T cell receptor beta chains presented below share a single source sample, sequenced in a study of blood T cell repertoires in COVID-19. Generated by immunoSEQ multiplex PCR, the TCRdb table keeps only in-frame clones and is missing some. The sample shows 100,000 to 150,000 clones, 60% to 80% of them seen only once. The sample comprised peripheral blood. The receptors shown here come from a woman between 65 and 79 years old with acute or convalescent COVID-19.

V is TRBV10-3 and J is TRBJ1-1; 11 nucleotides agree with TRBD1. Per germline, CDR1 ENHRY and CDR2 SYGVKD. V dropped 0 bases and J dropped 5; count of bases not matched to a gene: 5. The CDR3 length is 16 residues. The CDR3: CAISESGQGAKTEAFF. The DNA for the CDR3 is TGTGCCATCAGTGAGTCTGGACAGGGGGCGAAGACTGAAGCTTTCTTT.

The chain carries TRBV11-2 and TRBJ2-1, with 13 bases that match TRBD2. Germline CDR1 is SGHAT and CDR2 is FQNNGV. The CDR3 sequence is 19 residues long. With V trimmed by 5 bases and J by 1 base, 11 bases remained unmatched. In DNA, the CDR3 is TGTGCCAGCAGCCTGATTTCGAGGACTAGCGGGGGATCCTACAATGAGCAGTTCTTC. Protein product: CASSLISRTSGGSYNEQFF.

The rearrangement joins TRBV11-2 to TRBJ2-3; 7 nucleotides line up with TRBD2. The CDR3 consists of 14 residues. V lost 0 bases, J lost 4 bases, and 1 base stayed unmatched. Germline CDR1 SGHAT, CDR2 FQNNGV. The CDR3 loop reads CASSLDGGADTQYF. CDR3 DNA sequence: TGTGCCAGCAGCTTAGATGGGGGGGCAGATACGCAGTATTTT.

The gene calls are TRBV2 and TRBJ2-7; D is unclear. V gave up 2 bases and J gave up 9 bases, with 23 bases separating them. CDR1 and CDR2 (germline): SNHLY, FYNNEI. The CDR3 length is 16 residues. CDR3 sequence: CASSELLASSSLGQYF. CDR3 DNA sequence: TGTGCCAGCAGTGAATTGTTAGCCTCATCGTCCTTAGGGCAGTACTTC.

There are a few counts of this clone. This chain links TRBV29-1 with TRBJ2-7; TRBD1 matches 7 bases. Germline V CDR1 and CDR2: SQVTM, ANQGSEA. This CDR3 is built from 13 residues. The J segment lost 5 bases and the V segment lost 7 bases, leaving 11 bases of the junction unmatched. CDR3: CSARGQGVNEQYF. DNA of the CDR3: TGCAGCGCCCGAGGGCAGGGGGTGAACGAGCAGTACTTC.